The following is a T cell receptor (beta chain) sequence with its context. The antigen is undetermined. Measured with immunoSEQ multiplex PCR; TCRdb has only the in-frame clones, and not every one. The table has 65,000 to 85,000 clones, about 87% seen once. The source of the sample is a study of T cell responses to AZD1222 COVID-19 vaccine. Findings and caveats of the study: Among spike-specific TCRs, nearly half reportedly target unmutated variant regions. Spike-wide vaccine-associated CD4 TCRs dominated at 160-218 and 743-854. Rises in breadth and depth of Spike-specific TCRs came after two AZD1222 doses. Females made up more of the donors, who were largely white British, and clonal diversity may have come out too low.

The CDR3 runs to 15 residues. Trimming took off 2 bases at V and 1 base at J, with 11 bases between the two ends. The germline V gene encodes CDR1 KGHSH and CDR2 LQKENI. This rearrangement joins TRBV18 to TRBJ1-1; D possibly corresponds to TRBD1 (6 bases). Material: peripheral blood, obtained 28 days after the second dose of the MenACWY control vaccine. The receptor comes from an adult who received the MenACWY meningococcal vaccine as a control. The CDR3 nucleotides are TGTGCCAGCTCACCAAGTAGCAGGGGGAACACTGAAGCTTTCTTT. This gives the protein CASSPSSRGNTEAFF. Together with reference TRBV18 and TRBJ1-1, the CDR3 gives the full variable domain: NAGVMQNPRHLVRRRGQEARLRCSPMKGHSHVYWYRQLPEEGLKFMVYLQKENIIDESGMPKERFSAEFPKEGPSILRIQQVVRGDSAAYFCASSPSSRGNTEAFFGQGTRLTVV.